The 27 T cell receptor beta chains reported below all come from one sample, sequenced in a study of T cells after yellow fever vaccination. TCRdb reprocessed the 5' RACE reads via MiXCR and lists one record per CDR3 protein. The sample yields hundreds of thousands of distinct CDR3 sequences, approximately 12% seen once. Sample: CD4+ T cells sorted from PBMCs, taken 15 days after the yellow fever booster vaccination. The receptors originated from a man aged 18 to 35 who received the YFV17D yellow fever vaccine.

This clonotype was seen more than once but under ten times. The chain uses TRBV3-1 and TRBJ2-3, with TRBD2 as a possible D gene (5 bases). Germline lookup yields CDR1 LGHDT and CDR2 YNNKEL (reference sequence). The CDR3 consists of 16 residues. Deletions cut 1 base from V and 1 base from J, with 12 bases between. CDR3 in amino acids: CASSQGLSGGTDTQYF. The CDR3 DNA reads TGTGCCAGCAGCCAAGGGCTCTCCGGGGGCACAGATACGCAGTATTTT.

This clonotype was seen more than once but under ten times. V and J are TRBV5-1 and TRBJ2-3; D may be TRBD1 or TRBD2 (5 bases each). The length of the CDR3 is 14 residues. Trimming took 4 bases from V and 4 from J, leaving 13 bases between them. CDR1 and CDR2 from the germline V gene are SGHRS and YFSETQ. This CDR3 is CASSRDQGADTQYF. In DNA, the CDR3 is TGCGCCAGCAGCAGGGACCAAGGGGCAGATACGCAGTATTTT.

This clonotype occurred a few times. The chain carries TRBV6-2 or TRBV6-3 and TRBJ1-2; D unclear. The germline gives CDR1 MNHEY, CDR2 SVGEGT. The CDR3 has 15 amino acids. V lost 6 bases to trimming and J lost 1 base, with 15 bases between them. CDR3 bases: TGTGCCAGCAGCGCCCGGATCCAGATTAACTATGGCTACACCTTC. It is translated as CASSARIQINYGYTF.

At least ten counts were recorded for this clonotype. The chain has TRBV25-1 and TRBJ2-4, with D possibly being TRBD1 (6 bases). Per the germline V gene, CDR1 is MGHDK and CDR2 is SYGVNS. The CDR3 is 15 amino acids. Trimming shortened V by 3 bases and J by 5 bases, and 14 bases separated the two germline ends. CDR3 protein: CASSDLQGNQNIQYF. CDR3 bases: TGTGCCAGCAGTGACCTACAGGGTAATCAAAACATTCAGTACTTC. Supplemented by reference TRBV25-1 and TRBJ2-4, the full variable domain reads EADIYQTPRYLVIGTGKKITLECSQTMGHDKMYWYQQDPGMELHLIHYSYGVNSTEKGDLSSESTVSRIRTEHFPLTLESARPSHTSQYLCASSDLQGNQNIQYFGAGTRLSVL.

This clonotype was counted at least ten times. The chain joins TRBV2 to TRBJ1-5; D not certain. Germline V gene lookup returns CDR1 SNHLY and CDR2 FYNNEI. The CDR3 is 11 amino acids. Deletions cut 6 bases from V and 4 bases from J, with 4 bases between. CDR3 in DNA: TGTGCCAGCAGCGATAATCAGCCCCAGCATTTT. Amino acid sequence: CASSDNQPQHF.

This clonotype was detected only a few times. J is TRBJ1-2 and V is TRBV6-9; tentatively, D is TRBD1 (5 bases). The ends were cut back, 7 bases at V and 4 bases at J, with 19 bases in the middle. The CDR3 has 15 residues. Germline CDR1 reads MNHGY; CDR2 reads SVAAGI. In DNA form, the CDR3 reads TGTGCCAGCATCTTCCTGGGGGTCGGTGGCTATGGCTACACCTTC. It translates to CASIFLGVGGYGYTF.

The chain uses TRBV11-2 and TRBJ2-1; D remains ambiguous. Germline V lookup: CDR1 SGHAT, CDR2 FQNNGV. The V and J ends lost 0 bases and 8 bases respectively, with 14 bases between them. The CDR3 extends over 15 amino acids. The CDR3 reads CASSLERTAWDEQFF. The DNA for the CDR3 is TGTGCCAGCAGCTTAGAGAGGACGGCCTGGGATGAGCAGTTCTTC.

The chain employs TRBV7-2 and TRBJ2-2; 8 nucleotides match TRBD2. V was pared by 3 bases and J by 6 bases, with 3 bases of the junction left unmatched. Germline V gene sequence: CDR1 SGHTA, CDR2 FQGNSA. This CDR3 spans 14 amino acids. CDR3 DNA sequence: TGTGCCAGCAGCTTCCCTAGCGGGCCCGGGGAGCTGTTTTTT. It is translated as CASSFPSGPGELFF.

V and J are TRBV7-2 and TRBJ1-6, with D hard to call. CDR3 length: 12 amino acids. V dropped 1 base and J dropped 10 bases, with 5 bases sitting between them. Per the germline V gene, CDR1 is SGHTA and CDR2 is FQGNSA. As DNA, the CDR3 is TGTGCCAGCAGCTTAGTGTACTCACCCCTCCACTTT. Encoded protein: CASSLVYSPLHF.

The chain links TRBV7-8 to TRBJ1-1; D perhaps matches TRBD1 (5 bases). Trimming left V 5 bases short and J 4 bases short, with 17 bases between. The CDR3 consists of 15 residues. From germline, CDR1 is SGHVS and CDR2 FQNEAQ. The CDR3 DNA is TGTGCCAGCAGCCCGCAACTGGGGGTAGTCACTGAAGCTTTCTTT. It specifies CASSPQLGVVTEAFF.

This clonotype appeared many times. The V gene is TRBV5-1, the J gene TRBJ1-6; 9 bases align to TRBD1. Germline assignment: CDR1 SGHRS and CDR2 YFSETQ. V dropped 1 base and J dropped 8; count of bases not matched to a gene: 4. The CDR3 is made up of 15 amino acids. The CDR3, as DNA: TGCGCCAGCAGCTTGAGGGGACAGGGAGATTCACCCCTCCACTTT. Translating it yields CASSLRGQGDSPLHF.

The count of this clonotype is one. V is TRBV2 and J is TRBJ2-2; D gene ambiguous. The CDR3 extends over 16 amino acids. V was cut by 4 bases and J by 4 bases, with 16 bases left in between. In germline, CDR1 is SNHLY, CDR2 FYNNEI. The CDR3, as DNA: TGTGCCAGCAGTGCGAGAGCCGCTAAGGTCACCGGGGAGCTGTTTTTT. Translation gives CASSARAAKVTGELFF.

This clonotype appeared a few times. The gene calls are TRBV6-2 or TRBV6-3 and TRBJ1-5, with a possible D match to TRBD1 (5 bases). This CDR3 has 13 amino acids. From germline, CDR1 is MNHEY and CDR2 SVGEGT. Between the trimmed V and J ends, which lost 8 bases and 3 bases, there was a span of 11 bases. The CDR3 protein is CASAGQVNQPQHF. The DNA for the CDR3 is TGTGCCAGCGCGGGGCAGGTCAATCAGCCCCAGCATTTT.

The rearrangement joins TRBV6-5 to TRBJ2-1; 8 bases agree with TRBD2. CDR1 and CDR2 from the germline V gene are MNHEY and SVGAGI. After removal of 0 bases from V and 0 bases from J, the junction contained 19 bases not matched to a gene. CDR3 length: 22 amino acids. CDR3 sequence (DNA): TGTGCCAGCAGTTACTCCCCCCGTGGTAGCGGGGAATACCAGAGCTCCTACAATGAGCAGTTCTTC. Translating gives CASSYSPRGSGEYQSSYNEQFF.

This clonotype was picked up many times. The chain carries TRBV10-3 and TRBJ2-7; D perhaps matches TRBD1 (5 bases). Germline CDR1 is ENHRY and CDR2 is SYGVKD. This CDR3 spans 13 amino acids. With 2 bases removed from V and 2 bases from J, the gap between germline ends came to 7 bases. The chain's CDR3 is CAISEVRAYEQYF. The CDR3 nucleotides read TGTGCCATCAGTGAGGTCAGGGCCTACGAGCAGTACTTC.

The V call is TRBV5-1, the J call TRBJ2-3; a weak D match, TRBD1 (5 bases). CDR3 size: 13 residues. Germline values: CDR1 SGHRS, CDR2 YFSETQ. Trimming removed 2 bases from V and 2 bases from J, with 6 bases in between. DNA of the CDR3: TGCGCCAGCAGCTTACAGGACACAGATACGCAGTATTTT. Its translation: CASSLQDTDTQYF.

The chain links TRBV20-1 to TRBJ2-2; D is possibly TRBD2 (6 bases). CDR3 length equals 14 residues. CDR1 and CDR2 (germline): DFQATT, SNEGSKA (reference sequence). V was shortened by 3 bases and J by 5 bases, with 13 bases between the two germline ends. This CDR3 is CSASLAGRTGELFF. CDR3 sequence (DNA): TGCAGTGCTAGTTTGGCAGGGAGGACCGGGGAGCTGTTTTTT.

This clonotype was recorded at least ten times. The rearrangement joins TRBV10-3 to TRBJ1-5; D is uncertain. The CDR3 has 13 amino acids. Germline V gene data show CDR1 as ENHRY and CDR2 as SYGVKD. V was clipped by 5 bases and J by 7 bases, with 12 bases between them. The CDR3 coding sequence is TGTGCCATCAGTATGGAGGGAAGGCAGCCCCAGCATTTT. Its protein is CAISMEGRQPQHF.

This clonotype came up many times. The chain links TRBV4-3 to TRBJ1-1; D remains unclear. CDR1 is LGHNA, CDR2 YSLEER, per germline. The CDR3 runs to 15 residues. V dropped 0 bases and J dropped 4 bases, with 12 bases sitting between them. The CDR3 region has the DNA TGCGCCAGCAGCCAAGACGCTCCCGGTTTCACTGAAGCTTTCTTT. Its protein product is CASSQDAPGFTEAFF.

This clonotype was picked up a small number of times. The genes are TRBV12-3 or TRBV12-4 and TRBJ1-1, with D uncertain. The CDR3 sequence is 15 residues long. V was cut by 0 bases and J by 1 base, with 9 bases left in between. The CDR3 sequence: CASSLAARTNTEAFF. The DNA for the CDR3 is TGTGCCAGCAGTTTAGCGGCACGGACGAACACTGAAGCTTTCTTT.

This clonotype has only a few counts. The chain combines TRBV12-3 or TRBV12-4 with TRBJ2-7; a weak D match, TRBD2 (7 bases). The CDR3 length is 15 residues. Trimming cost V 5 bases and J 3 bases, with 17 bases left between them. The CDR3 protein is CASSNRAGANYEQYF. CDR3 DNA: TGTGCCAGCAGTAACCGCGCGGGGGCCAACTACGAGCAGTACTTC.

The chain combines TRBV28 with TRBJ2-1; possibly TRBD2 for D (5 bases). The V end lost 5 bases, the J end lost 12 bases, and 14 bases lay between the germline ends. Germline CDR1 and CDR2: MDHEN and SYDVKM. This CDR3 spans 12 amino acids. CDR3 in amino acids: CASSSLGAWQFF. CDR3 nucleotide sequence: TGTGCCAGCAGTAGCCTGGGAGCATGGCAGTTCTTC. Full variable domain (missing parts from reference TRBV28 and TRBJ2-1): DVKVTQSSRYLVKRTGEKVFLECVQDMDHENMFWYRQDPGLGLRLIYFSYDVKMKEKGDIPEGYSVSREKKERFSLILESASTNQTSMYLCASSSLGAWQFFGPGTRLTVL.

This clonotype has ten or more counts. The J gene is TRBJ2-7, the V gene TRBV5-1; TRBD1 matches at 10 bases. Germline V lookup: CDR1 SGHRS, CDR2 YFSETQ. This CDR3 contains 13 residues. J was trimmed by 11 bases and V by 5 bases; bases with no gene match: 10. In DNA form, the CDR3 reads TGCGCCAGCAGTCCTGACAGGGGGCTTCATGAGTACGTC. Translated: CASSPDRGLHEYV.

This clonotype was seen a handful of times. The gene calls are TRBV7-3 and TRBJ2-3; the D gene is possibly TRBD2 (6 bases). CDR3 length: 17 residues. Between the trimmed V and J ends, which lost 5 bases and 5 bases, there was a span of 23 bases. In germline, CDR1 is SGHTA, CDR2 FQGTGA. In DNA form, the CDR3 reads TGTGCCAGCAGCCAGGGAGGATGGGCCTCGGCGGAAGATACGCAGTATTTT. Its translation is CASSQGGWASAEDTQYF.

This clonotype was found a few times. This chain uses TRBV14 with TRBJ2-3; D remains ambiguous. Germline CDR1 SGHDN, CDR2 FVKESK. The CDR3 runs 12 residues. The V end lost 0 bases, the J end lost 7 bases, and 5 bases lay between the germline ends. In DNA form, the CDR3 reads TGTGCCAGCAGCCAAGAGGTCTATACGCAGTATTTT. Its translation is CASSQEVYTQYF.

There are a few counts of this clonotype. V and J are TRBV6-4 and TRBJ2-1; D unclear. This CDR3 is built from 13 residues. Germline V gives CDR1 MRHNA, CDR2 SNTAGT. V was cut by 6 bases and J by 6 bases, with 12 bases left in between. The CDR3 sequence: CASSPGVANEQFF. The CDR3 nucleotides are TGTGCCAGCAGCCCGGGTGTCGCCAATGAGCAGTTCTTC.

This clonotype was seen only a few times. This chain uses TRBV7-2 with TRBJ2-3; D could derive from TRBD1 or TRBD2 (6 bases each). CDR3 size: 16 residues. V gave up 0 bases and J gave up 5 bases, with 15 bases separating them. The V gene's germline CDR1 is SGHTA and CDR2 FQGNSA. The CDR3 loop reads CASSLANRGVVDTQYF. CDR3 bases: TGTGCCAGCAGCTTAGCGAATAGGGGGGTCGTAGATACGCAGTATTTT.